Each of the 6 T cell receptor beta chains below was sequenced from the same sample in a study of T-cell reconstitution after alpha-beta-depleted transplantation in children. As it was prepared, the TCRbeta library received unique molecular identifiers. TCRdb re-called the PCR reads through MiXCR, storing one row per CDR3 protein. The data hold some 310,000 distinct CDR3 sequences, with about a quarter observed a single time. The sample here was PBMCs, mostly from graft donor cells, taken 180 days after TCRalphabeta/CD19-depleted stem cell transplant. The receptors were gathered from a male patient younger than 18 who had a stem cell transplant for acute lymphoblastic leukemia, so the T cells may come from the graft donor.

CDR3 sequence reads: CSATAGHANEKLFF. In DNA form, the CDR3 reads TGCAGTGCCACCGCCGGACATGCTAATGAAAAACTGTTTTTT. V is TRBV20-1 and J is TRBJ1-4; D possibly corresponds to TRBD1 (5 bases). Germline V gene data show CDR1 as DFQATT and CDR2 as SNEGSKA (reference sequence). The length of the CDR3 is 14 residues. Trimming removed 6 bases at V and 3 bases at J, with 14 bases between.

This CDR3 reads CASSQEVSGKFQPQHF. The CDR3 coding sequence is TGTGCCAGCAGCCAAGAGGTCTCAGGGAAATTTCAGCCCCAGCATTTT. The rearrangement uses TRBV4-2 and TRBJ1-5, with D possibly being TRBD1 (5 bases). Germline lookup yields CDR1 LGHNA and CDR2 YNFKEQ. CDR3 size: 16 residues. Trimming took off 0 bases at V and 6 bases at J, with 15 bases between the two ends.

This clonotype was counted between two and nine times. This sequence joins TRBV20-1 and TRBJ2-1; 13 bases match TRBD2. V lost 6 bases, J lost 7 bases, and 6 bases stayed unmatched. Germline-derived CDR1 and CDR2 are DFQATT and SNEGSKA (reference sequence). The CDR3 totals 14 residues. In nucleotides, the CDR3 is TGCAGTGCCACTAGCGGGAGGGTGATTAATGAGCAGTTCTTC. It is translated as CSATSGRVINEQFF.

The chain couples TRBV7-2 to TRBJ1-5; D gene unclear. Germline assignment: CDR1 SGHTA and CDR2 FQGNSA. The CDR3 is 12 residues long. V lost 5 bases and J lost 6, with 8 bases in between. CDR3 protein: CASSPSGQPQHF. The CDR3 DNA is TGTGCCAGCAGCCCGTCGGGTCAGCCCCAGCATTTT.

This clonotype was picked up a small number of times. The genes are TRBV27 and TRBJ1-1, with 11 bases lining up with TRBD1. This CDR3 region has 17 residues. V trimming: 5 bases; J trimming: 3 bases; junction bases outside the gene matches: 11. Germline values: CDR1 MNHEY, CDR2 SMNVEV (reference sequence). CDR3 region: CASSPLTGTGGYTEAFF. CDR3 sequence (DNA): TGTGCCAGCAGTCCACTTACCGGGACAGGGGGGTACACTGAAGCTTTCTTT.

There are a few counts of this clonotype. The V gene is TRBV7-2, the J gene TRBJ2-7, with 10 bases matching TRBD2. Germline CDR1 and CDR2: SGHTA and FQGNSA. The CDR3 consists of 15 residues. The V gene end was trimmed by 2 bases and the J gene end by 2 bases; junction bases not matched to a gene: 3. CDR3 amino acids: CASSLRTSGTYEQYF. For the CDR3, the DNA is TGTGCCAGCAGCTTAAGAACTAGCGGGACCTACGAGCAGTACTTC.